This TCR beta chain was sequenced for a study of cytomegalovirus exposure and HLA in healthy donors. The PCR had 60 Vbeta and 13 Jbeta primers. Produced via immunoSEQ multiplex PCR; TCRdb's table is partial and in-frame only. This sample has 150,000 or so clones, with less than 85% found just once. The CDR3 is 16 amino acids. Losses at the gene ends were 4 bases for V and 7 bases for J; bases not matched to a gene: 10. In germline, CDR1 is MNHEY, CDR2 SMNVEV (reference sequence). The receptor was derived from a man between 18 and 29 years old in good health and CMV-seropositive. Material: PBMCs. The chain combines TRBV27 with TRBJ2-7; 13 bases align to TRBD2. The CDR3, as DNA: TGTGCCAGCAGTTATACCGGGACTAGCGGGGTAGGTGAGCAGTACTTC. Its translation is CASSYTGTSGVGEQYF.